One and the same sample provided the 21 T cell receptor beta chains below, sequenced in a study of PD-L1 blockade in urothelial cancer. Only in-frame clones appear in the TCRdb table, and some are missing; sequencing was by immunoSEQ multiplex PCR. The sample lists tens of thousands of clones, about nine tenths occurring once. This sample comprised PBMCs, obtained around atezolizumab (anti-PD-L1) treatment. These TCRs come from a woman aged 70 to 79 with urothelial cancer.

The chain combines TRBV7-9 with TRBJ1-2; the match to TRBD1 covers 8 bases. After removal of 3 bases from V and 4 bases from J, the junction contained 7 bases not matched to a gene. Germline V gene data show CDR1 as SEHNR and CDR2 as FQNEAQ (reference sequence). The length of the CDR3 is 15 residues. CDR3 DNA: TGTGCCAGCAGCTTGGGACAGGCGCTTTCCTATGGCTACACCTTC. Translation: CASSLGQALSYGYTF.

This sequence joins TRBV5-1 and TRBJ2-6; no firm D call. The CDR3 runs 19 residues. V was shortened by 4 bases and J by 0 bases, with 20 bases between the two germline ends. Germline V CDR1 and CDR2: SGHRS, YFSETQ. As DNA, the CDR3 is TGCGCCAGCAGCCCGGCTGATGTTCGACTTTTCTCTGGGGCCAACGTCCTGACTTTC. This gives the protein CASSPADVRLFSGANVLTF.

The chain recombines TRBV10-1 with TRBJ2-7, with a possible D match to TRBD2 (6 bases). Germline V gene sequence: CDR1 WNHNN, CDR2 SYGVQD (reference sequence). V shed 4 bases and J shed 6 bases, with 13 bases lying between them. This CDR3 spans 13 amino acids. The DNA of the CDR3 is TGCGCCAGCAGTGGTACTAGCTTCGGCGAGCAGTACTTC. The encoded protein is CASSGTSFGEQYF.

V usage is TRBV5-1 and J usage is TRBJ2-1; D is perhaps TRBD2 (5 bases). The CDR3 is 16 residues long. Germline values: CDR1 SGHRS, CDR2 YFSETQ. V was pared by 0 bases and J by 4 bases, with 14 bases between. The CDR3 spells CASSLGGLGPYNEQFF. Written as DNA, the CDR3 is TGCGCCAGCAGCTTGGGAGGGCTCGGGCCTTACAATGAGCAGTTCTTC.

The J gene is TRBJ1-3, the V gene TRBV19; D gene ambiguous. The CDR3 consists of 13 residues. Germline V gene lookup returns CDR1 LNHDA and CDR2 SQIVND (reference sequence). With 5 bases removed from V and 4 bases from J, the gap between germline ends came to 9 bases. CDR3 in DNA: TGTGCCAGTAGTCCCGTCGGGGGAAACACCATATATTTT. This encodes CASSPVGGNTIYF.

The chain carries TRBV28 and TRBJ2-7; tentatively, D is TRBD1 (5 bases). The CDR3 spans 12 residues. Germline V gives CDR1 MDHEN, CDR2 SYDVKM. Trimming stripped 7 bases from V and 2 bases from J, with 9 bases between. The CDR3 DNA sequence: TGTGCCAGCACGAGACAGCCCTACGAGCAGTACTTC. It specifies CASTRQPYEQYF.

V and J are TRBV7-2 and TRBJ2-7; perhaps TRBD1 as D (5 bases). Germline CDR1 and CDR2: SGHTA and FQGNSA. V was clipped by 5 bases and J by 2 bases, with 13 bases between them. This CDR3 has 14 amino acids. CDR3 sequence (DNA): TGTGCCAGCAGCACCGGACACTCTACCTACGAGCAGTACTTC. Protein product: CASSTGHSTYEQYF.

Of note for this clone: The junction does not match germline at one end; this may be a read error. The chain's CDR3 is CASSDPRVVTLSSNSPLHF. CDR3 DNA: TGTGCCAGCAGTGATCCCAGGGTTGTGACCCTCTCCTCTAATTCACCCCTCCACTTT. The chain uses TRBV6-1 and TRBJ1-6; TRBD1 might be the D (5 bases). Germline loops: CDR1 MNHNS, CDR2 SASEGT. This CDR3 comprises 19 residues.

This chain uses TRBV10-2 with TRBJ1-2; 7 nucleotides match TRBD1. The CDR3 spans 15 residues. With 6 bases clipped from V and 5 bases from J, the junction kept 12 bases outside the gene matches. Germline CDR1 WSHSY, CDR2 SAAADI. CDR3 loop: CASRPTRDSVYGYTF. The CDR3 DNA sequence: TGCGCCAGCAGACCGACGAGGGACAGTGTTTATGGCTACACCTTC.

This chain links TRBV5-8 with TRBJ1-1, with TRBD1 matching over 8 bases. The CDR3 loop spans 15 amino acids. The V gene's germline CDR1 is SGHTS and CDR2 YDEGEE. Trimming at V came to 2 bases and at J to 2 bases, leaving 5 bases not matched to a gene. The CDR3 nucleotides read TGTGCCAGCAGCTTCCAAGACAGGGGCAACACTGAAGCTTTCTTT. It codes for CASSFQDRGNTEAFF.

CDR3 nucleotides: TGTGCCAGCAGCTTACCGCCGCGGAATGAGCAGTTCTTC. It yields the protein CASSLPPRNEQFF. This sequence joins TRBV7-3 and TRBJ2-1, with D uncertain. Germline-derived CDR1 and CDR2 are SGHTA and FQGTGA. The length of the CDR3 is 13 residues. Deletions cut 2 bases from V and 7 bases from J, with 9 bases between.

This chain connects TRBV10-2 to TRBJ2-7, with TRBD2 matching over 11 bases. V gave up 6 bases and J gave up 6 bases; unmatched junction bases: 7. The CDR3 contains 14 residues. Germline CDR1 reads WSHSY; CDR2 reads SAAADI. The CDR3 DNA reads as TGCGCCAGCAGCCCGATAGCGGGGGGGCGCGAGCAGTACTTC. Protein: CASSPIAGGREQYF.

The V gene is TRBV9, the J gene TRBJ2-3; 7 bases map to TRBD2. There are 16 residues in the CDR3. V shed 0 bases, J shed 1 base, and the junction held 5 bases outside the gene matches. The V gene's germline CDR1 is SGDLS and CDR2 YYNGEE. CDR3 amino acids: CASSVEGGVGTDTQYF. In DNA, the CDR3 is TGTGCCAGCAGCGTAGAGGGAGGGGTCGGCACAGATACGCAGTATTTT. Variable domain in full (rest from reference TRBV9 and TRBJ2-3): DSGVTQTPKHLITATGQRVTLRCSPRSGDLSVYWYQQSLDQGLQFLIQYYNGEERAKGNILERFSAQQFPDLHSELNLSSLELGDSALYFCASSVEGGVGTDTQYFGPGTRLTVL.

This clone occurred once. The CDR3 DNA is TGTGCCAGCAGCCAGACAGGGTTTGAGACCCAGTACTTC. This translates into CASSQTGFETQYF. The V call is TRBV9, the J call TRBJ2-5, with 7 bases matching TRBD1. The germline V gene has CDR1 SGDLS and CDR2 YYNGEE. Germline trimming cut 4 bases from V and 5 bases from J; bases unmatched to any gene: 5. This CDR3 contains 13 residues.

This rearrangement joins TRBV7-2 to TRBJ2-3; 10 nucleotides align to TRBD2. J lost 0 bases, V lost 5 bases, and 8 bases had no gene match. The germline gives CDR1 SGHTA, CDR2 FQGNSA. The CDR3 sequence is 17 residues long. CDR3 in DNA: TGTGCCAGCAGCCTATTCGGGACTAGCGCCAGCACAGATACGCAGTATTTT. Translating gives CASSLFGTSASTDTQYF.

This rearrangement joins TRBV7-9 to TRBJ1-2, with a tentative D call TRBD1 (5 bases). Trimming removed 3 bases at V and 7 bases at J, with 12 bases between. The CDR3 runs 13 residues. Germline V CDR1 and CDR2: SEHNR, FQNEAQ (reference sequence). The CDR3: CASSFADTPGYTF. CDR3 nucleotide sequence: TGTGCCAGCAGCTTTGCGGACACACCTGGCTACACCTTC.

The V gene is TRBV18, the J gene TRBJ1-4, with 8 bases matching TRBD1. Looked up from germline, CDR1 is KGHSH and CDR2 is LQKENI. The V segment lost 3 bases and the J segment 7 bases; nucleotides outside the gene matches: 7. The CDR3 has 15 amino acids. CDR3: CASSPFQGAREKLFF. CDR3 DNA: TGTGCCAGCTCACCTTTTCAGGGGGCGCGTGAAAAACTGTTTTTT.

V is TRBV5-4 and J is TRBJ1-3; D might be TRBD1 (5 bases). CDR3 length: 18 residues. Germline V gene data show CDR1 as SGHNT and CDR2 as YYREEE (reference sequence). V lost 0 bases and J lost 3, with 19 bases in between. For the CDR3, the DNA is TGTGCCAGCAGCTTGGGGTTAACCCAGGGAGGCAGTGGAAACACCATATATTTT. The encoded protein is CASSLGLTQGGSGNTIYF.

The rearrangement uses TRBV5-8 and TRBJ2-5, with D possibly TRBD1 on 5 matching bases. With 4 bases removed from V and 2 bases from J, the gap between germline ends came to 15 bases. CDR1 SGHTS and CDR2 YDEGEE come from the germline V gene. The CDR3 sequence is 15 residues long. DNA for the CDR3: TGTGCCAGCAGCCTGGTCAGGGTGGGGCAAGAGACCCAGTACTTC. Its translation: CASSLVRVGQETQYF.

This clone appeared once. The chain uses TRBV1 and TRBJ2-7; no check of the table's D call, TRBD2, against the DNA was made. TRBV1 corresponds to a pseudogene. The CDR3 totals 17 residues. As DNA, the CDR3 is TGCACCAGCAGCCAAGACTCGGGACTAGCGGCATCCTACGAGCAGTACTTC. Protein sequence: CTSSQDSGLAASYEQYF.

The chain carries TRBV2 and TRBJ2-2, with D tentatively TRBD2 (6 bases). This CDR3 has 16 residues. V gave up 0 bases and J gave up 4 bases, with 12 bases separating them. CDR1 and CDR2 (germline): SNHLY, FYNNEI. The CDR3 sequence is CASSEARLVGTGELFF. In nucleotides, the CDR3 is TGTGCCAGCAGTGAAGCTAGACTAGTCGGCACCGGGGAGCTGTTTTTT.